Below, 2 T cell receptor beta chains from the same sample are listed, as sequenced in a study of T cells expressing NK-cell markers. No DNA is given; TCRdb re-called the 5' RACE reads and lists each CDR3 protein once. This table holds 300,000 to 500,000 distinct CDR3 sequences. Source material: blood T cells: a sorted CD56 or NKG2C T cell subset, CD4+ or CD8+ T cells, or bulk PBMC T cells (not recorded which). The receptors here all came from a woman aged 50 to 60 in good health.

The V gene is TRBV6-6, the J gene TRBJ1-5; TCRdb calls TRBD1, which cannot be checked without DNA. The CDR3 consists of 15 residues. The germline gives CDR1 MNHNY, CDR2 SVGAGI (reference sequence). CDR3 protein: CASSSPRGPNQPQHF.

The chain uses TRBV10-2 and TRBJ2-3; TCRdb indicates TRBD1, and absent DNA this call remains unverified. Germline CDR1 and CDR2: WSHSY and SAAADI. The CDR3 loop spans 15 amino acids. CDR3 amino acids: CASRALTGSTDTQYF.